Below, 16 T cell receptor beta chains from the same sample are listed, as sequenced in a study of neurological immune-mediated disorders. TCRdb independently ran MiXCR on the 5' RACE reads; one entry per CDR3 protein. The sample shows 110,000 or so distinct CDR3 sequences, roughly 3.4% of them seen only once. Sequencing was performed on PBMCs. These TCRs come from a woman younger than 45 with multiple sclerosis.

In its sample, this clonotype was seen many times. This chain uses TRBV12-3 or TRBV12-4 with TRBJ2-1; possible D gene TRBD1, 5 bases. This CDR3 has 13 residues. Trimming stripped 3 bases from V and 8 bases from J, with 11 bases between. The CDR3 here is CASSFTGGHEQFF. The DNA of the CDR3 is TGTGCCAGCAGTTTCACAGGTGGGCATGAGCAGTTCTTC.

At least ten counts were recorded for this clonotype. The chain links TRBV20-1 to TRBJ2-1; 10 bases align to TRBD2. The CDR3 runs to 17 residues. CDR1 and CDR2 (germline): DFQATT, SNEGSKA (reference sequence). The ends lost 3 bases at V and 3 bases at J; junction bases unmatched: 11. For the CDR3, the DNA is TGCAGTGCTAGGGACGCTAGCGGGAGATTCAGCTACAATGAGCAGTTCTTC. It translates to CSARDASGRFSYNEQFF.

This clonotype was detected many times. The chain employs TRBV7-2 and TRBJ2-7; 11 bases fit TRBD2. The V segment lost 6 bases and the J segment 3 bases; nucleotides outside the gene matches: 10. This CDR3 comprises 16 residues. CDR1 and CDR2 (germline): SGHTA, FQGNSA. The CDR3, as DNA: TGTGCCAGCAGTCTATCACTAGCGGGAGTTTACTACGAGCAGTACTTC. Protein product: CASSLSLAGVYYEQYF.

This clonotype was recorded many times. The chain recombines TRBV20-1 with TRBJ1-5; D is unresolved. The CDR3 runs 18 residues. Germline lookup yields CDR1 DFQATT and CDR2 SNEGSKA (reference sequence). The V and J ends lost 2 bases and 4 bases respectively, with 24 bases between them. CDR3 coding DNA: TGCAGTGCTAGATCGTATAACGCTCCCGCAGCCAGGAATCAGCCCCAGCATTTT. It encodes CSARSYNAPAARNQPQHF.

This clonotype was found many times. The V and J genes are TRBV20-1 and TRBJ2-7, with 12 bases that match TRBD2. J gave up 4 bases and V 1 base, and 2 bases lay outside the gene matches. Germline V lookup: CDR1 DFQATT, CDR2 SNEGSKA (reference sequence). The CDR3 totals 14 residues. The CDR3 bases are TGCAGTGCTAGAGGGCTAGCGGGAGGGTACGAGCAGTACTTC. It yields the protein CSARGLAGGYEQYF.

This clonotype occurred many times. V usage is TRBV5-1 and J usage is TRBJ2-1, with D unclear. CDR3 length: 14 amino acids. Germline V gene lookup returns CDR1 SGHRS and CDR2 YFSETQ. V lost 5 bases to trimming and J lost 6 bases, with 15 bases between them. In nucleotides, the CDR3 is TGCGCCAGCAGATCCCTGACAAGAGTCAATGAGCAGTTCTTC. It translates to CASRSLTRVNEQFF.

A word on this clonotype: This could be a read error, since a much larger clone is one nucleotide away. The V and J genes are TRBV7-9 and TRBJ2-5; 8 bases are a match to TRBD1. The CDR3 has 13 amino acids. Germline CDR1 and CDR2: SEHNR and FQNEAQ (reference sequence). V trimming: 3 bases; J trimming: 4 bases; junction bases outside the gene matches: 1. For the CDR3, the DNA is TGTGCCAGCAGCTTTGACAGGGGAGAGACCCAGTACTTC. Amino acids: CASSFDRGETQYF.

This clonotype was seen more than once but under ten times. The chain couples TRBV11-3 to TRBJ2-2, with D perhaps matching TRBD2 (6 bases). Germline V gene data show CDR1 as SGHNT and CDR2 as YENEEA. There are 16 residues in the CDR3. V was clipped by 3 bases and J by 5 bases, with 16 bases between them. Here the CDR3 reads CASSLREAEGTGELFF. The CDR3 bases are TGTGCCAGCAGCTTGCGCGAAGCGGAGGGTACCGGGGAGCTGTTTTTT.

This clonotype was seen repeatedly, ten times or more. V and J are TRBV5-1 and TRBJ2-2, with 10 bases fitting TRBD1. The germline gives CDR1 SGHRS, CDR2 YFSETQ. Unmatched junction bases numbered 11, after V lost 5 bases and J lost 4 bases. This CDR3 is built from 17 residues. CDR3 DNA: TGCGCCAGCAGGATCCGCCGGGACAGGGGTAGCACCGGGGAGCTGTTTTTT. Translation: CASRIRRDRGSTGELFF.

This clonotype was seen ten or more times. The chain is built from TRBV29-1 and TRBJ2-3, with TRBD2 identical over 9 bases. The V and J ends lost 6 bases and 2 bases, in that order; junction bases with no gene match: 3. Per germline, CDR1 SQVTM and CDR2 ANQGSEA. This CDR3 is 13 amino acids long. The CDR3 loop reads CSVLAGNTDTQYF. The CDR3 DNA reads TGCAGCGTCCTAGCGGGGAACACAGATACGCAGTATTTT.

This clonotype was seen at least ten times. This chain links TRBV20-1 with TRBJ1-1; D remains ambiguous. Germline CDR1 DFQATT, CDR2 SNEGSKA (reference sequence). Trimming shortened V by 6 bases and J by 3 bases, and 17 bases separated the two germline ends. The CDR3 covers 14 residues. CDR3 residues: CSAPPFGVDTEAFF. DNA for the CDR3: TGCAGTGCCCCCCCTTTTGGGGTCGACACTGAAGCTTTCTTT.

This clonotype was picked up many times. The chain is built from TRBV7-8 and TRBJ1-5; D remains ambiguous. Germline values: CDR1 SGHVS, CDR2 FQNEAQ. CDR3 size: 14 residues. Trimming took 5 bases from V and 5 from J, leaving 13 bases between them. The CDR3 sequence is CASSGGQVYQPQHF. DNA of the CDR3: TGTGCCAGCAGCGGCGGTCAGGTCTATCAGCCCCAGCATTTT.

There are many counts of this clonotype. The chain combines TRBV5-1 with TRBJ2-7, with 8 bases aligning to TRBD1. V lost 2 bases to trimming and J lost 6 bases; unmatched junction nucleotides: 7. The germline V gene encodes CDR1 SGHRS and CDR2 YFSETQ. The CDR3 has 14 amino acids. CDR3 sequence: CASSFGQGPPEQYF. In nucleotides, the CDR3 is TGCGCCAGCAGCTTCGGACAGGGCCCGCCCGAGCAGTACTTC.

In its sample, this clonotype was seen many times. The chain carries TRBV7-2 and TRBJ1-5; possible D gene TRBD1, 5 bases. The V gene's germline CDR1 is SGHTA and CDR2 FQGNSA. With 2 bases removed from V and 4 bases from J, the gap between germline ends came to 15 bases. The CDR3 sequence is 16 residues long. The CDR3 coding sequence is TGTGCCAGCAGCTTAAGGGCGGGCAGGGTTAATCAGCCCCAGCATTTT. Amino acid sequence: CASSLRAGRVNQPQHF.

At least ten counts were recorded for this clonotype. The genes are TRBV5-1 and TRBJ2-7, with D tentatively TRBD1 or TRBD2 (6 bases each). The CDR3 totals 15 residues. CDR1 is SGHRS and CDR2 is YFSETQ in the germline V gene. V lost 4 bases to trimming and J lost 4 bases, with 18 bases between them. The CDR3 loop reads CASSPWPGARYEQYF. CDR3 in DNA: TGCGCCAGCAGCCCCTGGCCGGGGGCGAGGTACGAGCAGTACTTC.

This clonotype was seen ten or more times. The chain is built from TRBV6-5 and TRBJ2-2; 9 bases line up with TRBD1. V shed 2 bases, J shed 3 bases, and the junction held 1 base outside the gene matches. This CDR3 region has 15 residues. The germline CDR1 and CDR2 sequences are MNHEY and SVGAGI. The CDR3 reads CASSYGDRDTGELFF. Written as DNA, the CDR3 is TGTGCCAGCAGTTACGGGGACAGGGACACCGGGGAGCTGTTTTTT.